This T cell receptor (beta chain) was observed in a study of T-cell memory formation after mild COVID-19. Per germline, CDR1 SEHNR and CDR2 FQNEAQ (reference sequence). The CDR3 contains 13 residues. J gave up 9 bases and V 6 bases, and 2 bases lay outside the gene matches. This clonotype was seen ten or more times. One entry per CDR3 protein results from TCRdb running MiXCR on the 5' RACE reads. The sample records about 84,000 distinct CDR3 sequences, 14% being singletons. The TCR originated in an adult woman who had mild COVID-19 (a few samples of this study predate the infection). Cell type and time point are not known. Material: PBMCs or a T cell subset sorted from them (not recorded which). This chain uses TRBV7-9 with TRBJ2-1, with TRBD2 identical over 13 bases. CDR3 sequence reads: CASRLAGGGEQFF. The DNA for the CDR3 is TGTGCCAGCAGACTAGCGGGAGGGGGTGAGCAGTTCTTC.